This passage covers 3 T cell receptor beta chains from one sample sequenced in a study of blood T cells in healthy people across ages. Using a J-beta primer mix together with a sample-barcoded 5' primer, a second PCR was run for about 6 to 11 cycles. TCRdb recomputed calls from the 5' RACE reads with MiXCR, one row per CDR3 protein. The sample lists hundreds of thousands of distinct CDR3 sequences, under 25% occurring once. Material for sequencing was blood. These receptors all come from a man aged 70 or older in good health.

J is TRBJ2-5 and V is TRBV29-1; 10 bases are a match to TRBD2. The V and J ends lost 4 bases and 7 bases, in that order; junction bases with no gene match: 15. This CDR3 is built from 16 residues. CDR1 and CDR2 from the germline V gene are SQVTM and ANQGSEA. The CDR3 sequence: CSVGKSSGSVEVTQYF. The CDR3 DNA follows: TGCAGCGTTGGGAAGTCTAGCGGGAGTGTTGAGGTGACCCAGTACTTC.

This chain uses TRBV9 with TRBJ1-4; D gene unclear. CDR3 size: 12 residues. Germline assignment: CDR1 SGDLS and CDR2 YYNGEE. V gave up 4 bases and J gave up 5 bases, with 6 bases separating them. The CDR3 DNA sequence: TGTGCCAGCAGCCACACGAATGAAAAACTGTTTTTT. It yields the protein CASSHTNEKLFF.

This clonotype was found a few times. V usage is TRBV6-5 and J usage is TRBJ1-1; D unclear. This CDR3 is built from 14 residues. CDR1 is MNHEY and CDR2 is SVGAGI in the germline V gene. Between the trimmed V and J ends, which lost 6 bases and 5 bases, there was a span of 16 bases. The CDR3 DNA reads TGTGCCAGCAGATCCTGGTTGGGGAGGACTGAAGCTTTCTTT. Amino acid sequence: CASRSWLGRTEAFF.